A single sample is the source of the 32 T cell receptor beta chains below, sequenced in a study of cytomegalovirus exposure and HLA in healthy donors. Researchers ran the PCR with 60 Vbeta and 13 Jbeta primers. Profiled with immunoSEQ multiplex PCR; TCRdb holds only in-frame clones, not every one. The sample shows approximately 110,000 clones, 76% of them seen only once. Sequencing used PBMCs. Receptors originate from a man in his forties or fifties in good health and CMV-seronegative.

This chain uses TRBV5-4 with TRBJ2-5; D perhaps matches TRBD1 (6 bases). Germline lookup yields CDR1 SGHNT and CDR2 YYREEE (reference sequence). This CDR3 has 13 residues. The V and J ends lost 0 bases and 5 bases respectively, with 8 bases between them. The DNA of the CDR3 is TGTGCCAGCAGCTTGGTTCAGGGGGAGACCCAGTACTTC. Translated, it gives CASSLVQGETQYF.

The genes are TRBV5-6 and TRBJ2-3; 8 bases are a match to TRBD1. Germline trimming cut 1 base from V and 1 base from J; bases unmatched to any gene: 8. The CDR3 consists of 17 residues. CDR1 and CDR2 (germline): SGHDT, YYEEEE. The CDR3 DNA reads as TGTGCCAGCAGCTTGAGGGAGGACAGGGTAGGCACAGATACGCAGTATTTT. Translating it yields CASSLREDRVGTDTQYF.

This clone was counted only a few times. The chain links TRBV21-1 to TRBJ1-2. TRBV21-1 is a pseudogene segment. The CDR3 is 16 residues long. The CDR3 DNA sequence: TGTGCCAGCAGCAGGATGGGGGAGGGCCTCCTCTATGGCTACACCTTC. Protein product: CASSRMGEGLLYGYTF.

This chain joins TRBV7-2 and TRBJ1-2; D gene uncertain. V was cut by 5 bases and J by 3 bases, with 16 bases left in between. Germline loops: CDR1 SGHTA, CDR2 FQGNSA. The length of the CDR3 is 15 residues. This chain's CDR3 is CASSGSGEGYYGYTF. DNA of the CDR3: TGTGCCAGCAGCGGGAGCGGGGAGGGTTACTATGGCTACACCTTC. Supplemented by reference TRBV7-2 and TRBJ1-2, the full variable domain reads GAGVSQSPSNKVTEKGKDVELRCDPISGHTALYWYRQSLGQGLEFLIYFQGNSAPDKSGLPSDRFSAERTGGSVSTLTIQRTQQEDSAVYLCASSGSGEGYYGYTFGSGTRLTVV.

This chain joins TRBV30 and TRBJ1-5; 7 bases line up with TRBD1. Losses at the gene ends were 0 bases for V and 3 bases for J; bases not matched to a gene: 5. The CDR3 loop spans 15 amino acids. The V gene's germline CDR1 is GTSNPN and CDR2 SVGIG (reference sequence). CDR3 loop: CAWSVPDRYNQPQHF. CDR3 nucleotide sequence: TGTGCCTGGAGTGTACCGGACAGGTACAATCAGCCCCAGCATTTT.

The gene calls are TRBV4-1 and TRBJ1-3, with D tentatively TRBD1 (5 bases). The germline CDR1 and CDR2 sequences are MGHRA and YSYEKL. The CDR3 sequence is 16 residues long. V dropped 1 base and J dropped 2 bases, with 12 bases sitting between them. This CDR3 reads CASSQGRGRTGNTIYF. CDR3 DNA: TGCGCCAGCAGCCAAGGGAGGGGAAGGACTGGAAACACCATATATTTT.

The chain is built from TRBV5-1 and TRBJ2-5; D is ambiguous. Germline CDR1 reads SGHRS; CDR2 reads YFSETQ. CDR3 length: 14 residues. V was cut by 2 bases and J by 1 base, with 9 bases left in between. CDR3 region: CASSFPLSQETQYF. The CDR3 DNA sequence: TGCGCCAGCAGCTTCCCCTTATCCCAAGAGACCCAGTACTTC.

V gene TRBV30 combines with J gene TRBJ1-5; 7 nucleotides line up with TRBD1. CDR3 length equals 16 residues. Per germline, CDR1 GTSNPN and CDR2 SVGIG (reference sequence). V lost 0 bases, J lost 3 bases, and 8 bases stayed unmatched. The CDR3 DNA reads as TGTGCCTGGAGTGTCCAGGGGGTCAGGTACAATCAGCCCCAGCATTTT. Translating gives CAWSVQGVRYNQPQHF.

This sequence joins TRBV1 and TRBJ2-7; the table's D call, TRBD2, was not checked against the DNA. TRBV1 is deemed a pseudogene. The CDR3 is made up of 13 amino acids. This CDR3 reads CTSSQGRGYEQYV. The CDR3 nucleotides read TGCACCAGCAGCCAAGGTCGAGGCTATGAGCAGTACGTC.

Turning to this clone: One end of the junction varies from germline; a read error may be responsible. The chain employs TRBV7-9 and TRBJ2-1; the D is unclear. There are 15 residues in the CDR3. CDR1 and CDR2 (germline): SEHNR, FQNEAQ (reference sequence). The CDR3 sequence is CSSSLPESPNNEQFF. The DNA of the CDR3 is TGTTCCAGCAGCTTACCGGAGAGCCCGAACAATGAGCAGTTCTTC.

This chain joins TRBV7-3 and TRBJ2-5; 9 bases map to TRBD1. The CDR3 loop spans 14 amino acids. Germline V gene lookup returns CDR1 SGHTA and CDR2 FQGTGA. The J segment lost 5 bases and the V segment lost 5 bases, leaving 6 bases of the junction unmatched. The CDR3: CASSLQGQGETQYF. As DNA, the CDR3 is TGTGCCAGCAGCCTGCAAGGACAGGGGGAGACCCAGTACTTC.

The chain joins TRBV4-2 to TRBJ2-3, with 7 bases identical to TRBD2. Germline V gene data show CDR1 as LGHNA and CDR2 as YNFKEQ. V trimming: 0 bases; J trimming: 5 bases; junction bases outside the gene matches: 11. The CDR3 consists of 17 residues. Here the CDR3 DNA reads TGTGCCAGCAGCCAAGAGGGTCCCCTAGCGGATGGAGATACGCAGTATTTT. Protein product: CASSQEGPLADGDTQYF.

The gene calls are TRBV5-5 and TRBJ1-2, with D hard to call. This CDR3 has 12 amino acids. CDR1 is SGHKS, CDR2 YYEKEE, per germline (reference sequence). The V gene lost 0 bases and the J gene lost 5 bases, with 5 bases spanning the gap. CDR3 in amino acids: CASSLVEYGYTF. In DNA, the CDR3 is TGTGCCAGCAGCTTGGTCGAGTATGGCTACACCTTC.

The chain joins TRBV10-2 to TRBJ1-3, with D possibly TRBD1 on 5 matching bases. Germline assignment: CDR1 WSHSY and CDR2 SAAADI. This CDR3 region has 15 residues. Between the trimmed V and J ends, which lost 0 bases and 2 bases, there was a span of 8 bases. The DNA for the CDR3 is TGCGCCAGCAGTGAGTCGTCGGGGGCTGGAAACACCATATATTTT. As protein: CASSESSGAGNTIYF.

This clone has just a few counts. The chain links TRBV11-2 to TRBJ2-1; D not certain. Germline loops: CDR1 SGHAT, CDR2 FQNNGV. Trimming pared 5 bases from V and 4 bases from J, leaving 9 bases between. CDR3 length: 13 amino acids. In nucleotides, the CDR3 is TGTGCCAGCAGCCCTTTAAATTACAATGAGCAGTTCTTC. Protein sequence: CASSPLNYNEQFF.

CDR3 in DNA: TGTGCCAGCAGCCCCGACTGGGACAGGGAGAACTACGAGCAGTACTTC. It translates to CASSPDWDRENYEQYF. The chain employs TRBV7-9 and TRBJ2-7, with TRBD1 identical over 9 bases. Germline V gives CDR1 SEHNR, CDR2 FQNEAQ (reference sequence). The trim removed 5 bases at V and 3 bases at J, leaving 11 bases unmatched. The CDR3 extends over 16 amino acids.

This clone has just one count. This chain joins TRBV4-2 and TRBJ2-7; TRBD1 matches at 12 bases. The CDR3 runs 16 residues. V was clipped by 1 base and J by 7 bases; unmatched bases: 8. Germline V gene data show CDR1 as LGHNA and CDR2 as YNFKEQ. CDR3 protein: CASSQGVGQGAGEQYF. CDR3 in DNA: TGTGCCAGCAGCCAAGGGGTGGGACAGGGGGCTGGGGAGCAGTACTTC.

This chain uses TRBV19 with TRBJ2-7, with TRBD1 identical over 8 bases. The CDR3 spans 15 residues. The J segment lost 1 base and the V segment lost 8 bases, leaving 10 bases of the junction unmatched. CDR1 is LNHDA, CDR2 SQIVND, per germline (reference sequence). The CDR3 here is CASRQGAFRSYEQYF. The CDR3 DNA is TGTGCCAGTCGTCAGGGGGCGTTTAGGTCCTACGAGCAGTACTTC.

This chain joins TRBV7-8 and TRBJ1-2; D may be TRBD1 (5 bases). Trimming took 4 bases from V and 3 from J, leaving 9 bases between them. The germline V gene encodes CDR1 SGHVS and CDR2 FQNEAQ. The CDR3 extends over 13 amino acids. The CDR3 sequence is CASSSVGDYGYTF. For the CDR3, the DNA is TGTGCCAGCAGCTCAGTAGGGGACTATGGCTACACCTTC.

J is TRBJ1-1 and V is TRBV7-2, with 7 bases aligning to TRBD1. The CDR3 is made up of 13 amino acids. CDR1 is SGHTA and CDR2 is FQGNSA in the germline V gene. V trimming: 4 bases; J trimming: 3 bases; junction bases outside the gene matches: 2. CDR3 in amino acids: CASSSDRDTEAFF. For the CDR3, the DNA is TGTGCCAGCAGCTCAGACAGGGACACTGAAGCTTTCTTT.

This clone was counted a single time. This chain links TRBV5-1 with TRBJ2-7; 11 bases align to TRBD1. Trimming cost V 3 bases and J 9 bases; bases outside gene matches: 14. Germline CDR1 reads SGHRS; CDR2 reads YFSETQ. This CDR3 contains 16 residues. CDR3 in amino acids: CASSSLVGGQGAVQYF. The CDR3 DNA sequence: TGCGCCAGCAGCTCATTGGTAGGCGGACAGGGGGCTGTGCAGTACTTC.

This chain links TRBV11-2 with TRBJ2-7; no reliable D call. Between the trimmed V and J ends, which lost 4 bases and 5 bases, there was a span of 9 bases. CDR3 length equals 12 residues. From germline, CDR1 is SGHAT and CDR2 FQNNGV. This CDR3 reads CASSWAGNEQYV. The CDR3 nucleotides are TGTGCCAGCAGCTGGGCAGGTAACGAGCAGTACGTC.

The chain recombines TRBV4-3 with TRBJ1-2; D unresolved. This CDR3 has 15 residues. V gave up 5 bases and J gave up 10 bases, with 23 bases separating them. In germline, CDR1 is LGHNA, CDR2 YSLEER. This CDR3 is CASSSSGAGSFSYTF. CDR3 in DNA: TGCGCCAGCAGCTCCTCCGGAGCGGGATCCTTTTCCTACACCTTC.

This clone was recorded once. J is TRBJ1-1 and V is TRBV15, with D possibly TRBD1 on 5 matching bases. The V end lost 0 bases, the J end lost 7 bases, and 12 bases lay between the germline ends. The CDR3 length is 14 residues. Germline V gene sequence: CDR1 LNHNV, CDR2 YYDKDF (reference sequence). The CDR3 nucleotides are TGTGCCACCAGCAGAGATCGGGCAGGGCTTGAAGCTTTCTTT. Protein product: CATSRDRAGLEAFF.

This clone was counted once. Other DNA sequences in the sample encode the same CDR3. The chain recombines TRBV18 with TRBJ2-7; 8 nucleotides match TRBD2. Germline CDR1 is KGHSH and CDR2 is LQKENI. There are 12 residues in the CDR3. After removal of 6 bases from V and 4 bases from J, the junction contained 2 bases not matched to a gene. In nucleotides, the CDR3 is TGTGCCAGCTCCCCGGGGGGGTACGAGCAGTACTTC. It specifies CASSPGGYEQYF.

This CDR3 is CSVEGGEGWAGELFF. The CDR3 DNA reads as TGCAGCGTTGAAGGGGGGGAGGGGTGGGCCGGGGAGCTGTTTTTT. The chain links TRBV29-1 to TRBJ2-2, with 7 bases lining up with TRBD2. The CDR3 extends over 15 amino acids. Germline-derived CDR1 and CDR2 are SQVTM and ANQGSEA. J was trimmed by 6 bases and V by 1 base; bases with no gene match: 8.

CDR3 sequence reads: CASSETGGHYEQYF. The DNA for the CDR3 is TGTGCCAGCAGTGAAACAGGGGGCCATTACGAGCAGTACTTC. The chain is built from TRBV6-1 and TRBJ2-7; 9 bases match TRBD1. In germline, CDR1 is MNHNS, CDR2 SASEGT. The CDR3 runs 14 residues. The V gene end was trimmed by 2 bases and the J gene end by 4 bases; junction bases not matched to a gene: 3.

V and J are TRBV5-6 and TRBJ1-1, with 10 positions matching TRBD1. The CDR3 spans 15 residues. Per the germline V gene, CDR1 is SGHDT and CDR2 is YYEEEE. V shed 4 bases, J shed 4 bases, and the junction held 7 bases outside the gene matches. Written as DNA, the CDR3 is TGTGCCAGCAGCCTTGGGGACAGGGGAATCACTGAAGCTTTCTTT. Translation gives CASSLGDRGITEAFF. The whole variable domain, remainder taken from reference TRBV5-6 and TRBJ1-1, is DAGVTQSPTHLIKTRGQQVTLRCSPKSGHDTVSWYQQALGQGPQFIFQYYEEEERQRGNFPDRFSGHQFPNYSSELNVNALLLGDSALYLCASSLGDRGITEAFFGQGTRLTVV.

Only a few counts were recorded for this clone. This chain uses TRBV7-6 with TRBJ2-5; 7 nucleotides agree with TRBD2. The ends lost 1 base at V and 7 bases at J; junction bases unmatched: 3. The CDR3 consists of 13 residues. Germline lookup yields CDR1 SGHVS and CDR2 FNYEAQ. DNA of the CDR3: TGTGCCAGCAGCTTAGGGGGGGGAAGGACCCAGTACTTC. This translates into CASSLGGGRTQYF.

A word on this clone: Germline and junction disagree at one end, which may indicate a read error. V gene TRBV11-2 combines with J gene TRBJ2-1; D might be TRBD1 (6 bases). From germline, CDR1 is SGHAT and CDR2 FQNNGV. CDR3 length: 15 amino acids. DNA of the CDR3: TGTGCCAGCAGATTAGGAAAAACACAGGGTGGTGAGCAGTTCTTC. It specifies CASRLGKTQGGEQFF. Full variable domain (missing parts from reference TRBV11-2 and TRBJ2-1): EAGVAQSPRYKIIEKRQSVAFWCNPISGHATLYWYQQILGQGPKLLIQFQNNGVVDDSQLPKDRFSAERLKGVDSTLKIQPAKLEDSAVYLCASRLGKTQGGEQFFGPGTRLTVL.

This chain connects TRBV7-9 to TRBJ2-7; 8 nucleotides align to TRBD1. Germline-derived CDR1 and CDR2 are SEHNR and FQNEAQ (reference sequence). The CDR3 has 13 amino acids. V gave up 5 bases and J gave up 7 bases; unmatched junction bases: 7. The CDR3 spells CASSGQGFWEQYV. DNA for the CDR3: TGTGCCAGCAGCGGACAGGGTTTCTGGGAGCAGTACGTC.

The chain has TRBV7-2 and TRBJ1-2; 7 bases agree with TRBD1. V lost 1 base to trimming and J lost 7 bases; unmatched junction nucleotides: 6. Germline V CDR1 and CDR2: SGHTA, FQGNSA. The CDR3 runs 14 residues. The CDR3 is CASSLGTGFGGYTF. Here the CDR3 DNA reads TGTGCCAGCAGCTTAGGGACAGGCTTCGGTGGCTACACCTTC.